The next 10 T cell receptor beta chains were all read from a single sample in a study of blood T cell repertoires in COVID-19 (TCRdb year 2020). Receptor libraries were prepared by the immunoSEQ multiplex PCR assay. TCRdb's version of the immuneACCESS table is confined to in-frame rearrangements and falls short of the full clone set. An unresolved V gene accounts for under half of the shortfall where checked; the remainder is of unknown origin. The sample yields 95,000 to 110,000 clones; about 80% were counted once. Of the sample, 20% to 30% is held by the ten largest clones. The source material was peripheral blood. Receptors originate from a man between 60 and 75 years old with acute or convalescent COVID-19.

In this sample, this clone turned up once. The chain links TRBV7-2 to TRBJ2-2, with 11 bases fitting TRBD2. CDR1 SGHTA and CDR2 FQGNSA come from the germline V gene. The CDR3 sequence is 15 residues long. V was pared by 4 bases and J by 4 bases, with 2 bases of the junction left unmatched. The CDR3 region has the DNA TGTGCCAGCAGCTACACTAGCGGGAGCACCGGGGAGCTGTTTTTT. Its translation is CASSYTSGSTGELFF.

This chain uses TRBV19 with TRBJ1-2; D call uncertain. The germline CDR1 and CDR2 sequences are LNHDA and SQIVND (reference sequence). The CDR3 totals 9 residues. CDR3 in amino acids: CATGYGYTF. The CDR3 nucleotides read TGTGCGACGGGTTACGGCTACACCTTC.

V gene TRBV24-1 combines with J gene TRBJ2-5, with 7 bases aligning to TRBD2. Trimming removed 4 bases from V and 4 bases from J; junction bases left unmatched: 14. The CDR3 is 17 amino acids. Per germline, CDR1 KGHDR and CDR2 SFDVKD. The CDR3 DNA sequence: TGTGCCACCAGTGACCCACCCGGGCGGGGGTGGTCAGAGACCCAGTACTTC. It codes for CATSDPPGRGWSETQYF.

CDR3 protein: CASSLGGFRGYTF. CDR3 nucleotide sequence: TGTGCCAGCAGCTTAGGTGGTTTTCGGGGCTACACCTTC. The rearrangement joins TRBV7-8 to TRBJ1-2; D is ambiguous. This CDR3 region has 13 residues. Trimming took off 1 base at V and 8 bases at J, with 11 bases between the two ends. Germline CDR1 SGHVS, CDR2 FQNEAQ.

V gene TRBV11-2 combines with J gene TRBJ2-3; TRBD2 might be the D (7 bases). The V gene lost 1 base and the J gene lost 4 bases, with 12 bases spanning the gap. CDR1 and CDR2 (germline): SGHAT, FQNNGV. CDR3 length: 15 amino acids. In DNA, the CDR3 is TGTGCCAGCAGCTTAGTCGGGGGGCACGCAGATACGCAGTATTTT. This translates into CASSLVGGHADTQYF.

CDR3 nucleotides: TGTGCCAGCAGCACTCTAGCGGGAGTTATCGATGAGCAGTTCTTC. Protein sequence: CASSTLAGVIDEQFF. The gene calls are TRBV7-9 and TRBJ2-1, with 10 bases matching TRBD2. The CDR3 runs to 15 residues. The junction had 9 bases not matched to a gene; V was cut back by 5 bases and J by 8 bases. From germline, CDR1 is SEHNR and CDR2 FQNEAQ (reference sequence).

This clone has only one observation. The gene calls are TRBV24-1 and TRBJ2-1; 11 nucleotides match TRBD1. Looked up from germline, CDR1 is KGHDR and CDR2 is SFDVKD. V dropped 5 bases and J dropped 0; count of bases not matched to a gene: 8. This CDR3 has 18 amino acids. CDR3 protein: CATSGTRDRGSSYNEQFF. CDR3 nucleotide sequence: TGTGCCACCAGTGGCACCCGGGACAGGGGGAGCTCCTACAATGAGCAGTTCTTC.

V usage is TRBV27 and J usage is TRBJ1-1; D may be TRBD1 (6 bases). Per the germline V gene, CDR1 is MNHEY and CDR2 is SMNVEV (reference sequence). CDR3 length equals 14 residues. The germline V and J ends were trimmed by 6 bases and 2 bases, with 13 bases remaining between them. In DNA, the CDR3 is TGTGCCAGCAGAAAATCACAGGGTAACACTGAAGCTTTCTTT. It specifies CASRKSQGNTEAFF.

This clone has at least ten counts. DNA of the CDR3: TGCGCCAGCCCGCTAGCTGCGACGGCGAATACGCAGTATTTT. Translated: CASPLAATANTQYF. The chain recombines TRBV23-1 with TRBJ2-3, with a tentative D call TRBD2 (5 bases). TRBV23-1 qualifies as an ORF whose function is uncertain. V shed 8 bases and J shed 7 bases, with 19 bases lying between them. The CDR3 sequence is 14 residues long.

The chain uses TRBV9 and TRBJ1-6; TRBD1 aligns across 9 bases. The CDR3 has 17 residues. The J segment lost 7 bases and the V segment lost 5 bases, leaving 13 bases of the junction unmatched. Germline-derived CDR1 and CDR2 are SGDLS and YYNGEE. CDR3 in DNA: TGTGCCAGCAGGTGGGGGACAGGGTTGGTAGAGAATTCACCCCTCCACTTT. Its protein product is CASRWGTGLVENSPLHF.